This passage covers 27 T cell receptor beta chains from one sample sequenced in a study of T cells in Graves' hyperthyroidism and ophthalmopathy. Researchers took RNA transcripts and amplified the TCR beta CDR3 regions from them. Primed by the HTBI set, a first-round RT-PCR was run on the TCR CDR3. TCRdb used MiXCR to reprocess the multiplex PCR reads, holding one entry per CDR3 protein. Seen here are about 210,000 distinct CDR3 sequences, 18% observed once, and the top ten hold around 43%. The sample taken for sequencing was blood. The receptors originated from a man aged 40-49 years with Graves' hyperthyroidism.

Of note for this clonotype: A much larger clone differs by one base, so this may be a read error. The chain couples TRBV3-1 to TRBJ1-2; D is unclear. CDR1 is LGHDT, CDR2 YNNKEL, per germline (reference sequence). The CDR3 has 15 residues. The CDR3 reads CAGSYNILSGRGYTF. CDR3 nucleotides: TGTGCCGGCAGCTACAACATTCTCTCAGGTCGCGGCTACACCTTC.

The chain recombines TRBV5-1 with TRBJ2-5; TRBD1 aligns across 11 bases. Germline trimming cut 2 bases from V and 4 bases from J; bases unmatched to any gene: 7. The CDR3 runs 16 residues. Germline CDR1 SGHRS, CDR2 YFSETQ. CDR3 amino acids: CASSLGQGAHGETQYF. CDR3 bases: TGCGCCAGCAGCTTAGGACAGGGGGCGCACGGAGAGACCCAGTACTTC.

On this clonotype: A read error may be the cause here, since a much bigger clone is one base away. The CDR3 spells CASSRTGAIEAFF. CDR3 bases: TGTGCCAGCAGCCGCACAGGGGCCATTGAAGCTTTCTTT. This chain links TRBV7-9 with TRBJ1-1; 7 bases agree with TRBD1. J lost 7 bases, V lost 5 bases, and 7 bases had no gene match. CDR1 and CDR2 from the germline V gene are SEHNR and FQNEAQ (reference sequence). The CDR3 loop spans 13 amino acids. The variable domain in full, completed from reference TRBV7-9 and TRBJ1-1, reads DTGVSQNPRHKITKRGQNVTFRCDPISEHNRLYWYRQTLGQGPEFLTYFQNEAQLEKSRLLSDRFSAERPKGSFSTLEIQRTEQGDSAMYLCASSRTGAIEAFFGQGTRLTVV.

This clonotype was found a few times. The chain combines TRBV6-1 with TRBJ1-1; TRBD1 might be the D (6 bases). From germline, CDR1 is MNHNS and CDR2 SASEGT. V shed 6 bases and J shed 5 bases, with 13 bases lying between them. This CDR3 has 13 amino acids. The CDR3 is CASRPGQLTEAFF. CDR3 in DNA: TGTGCCAGCAGACCGGGACAACTGACTGAAGCTTTCTTT.

Many counts were recorded for this clonotype. This chain connects TRBV6-1 to TRBJ1-4, with D tentatively TRBD1 (5 bases). Trimming pared 10 bases from V and 10 bases from J, leaving 16 bases between. Germline assignment: CDR1 MNHNS and CDR2 SASEGT. There are 12 residues in the CDR3. In nucleotides, the CDR3 is TGTGCCATTGAGGGACCAAGTCGAAAACTGTTTTTT. Protein product: CAIEGPSRKLFF.

The chain joins TRBV12-3 or TRBV12-4 to TRBJ1-2; 9 bases agree with TRBD1. V gave up 5 bases and J gave up 1 base; unmatched junction bases: 5. This CDR3 is 15 amino acids long. Here the CDR3 reads CASSSRDRVNYGYTF. In nucleotides, the CDR3 is TGTGCCAGCAGTAGCAGGGACAGGGTTAACTATGGCTACACCTTC.

This clonotype was seen many times. This sequence joins TRBV12-3 or TRBV12-4 and TRBJ1-5; TRBD1 matches 9 bases. This CDR3 has 15 residues. The V gene end was trimmed by 4 bases and the J gene end by 5 bases; junction bases not matched to a gene: 6. CDR3 in amino acids: CASSSMTGGDQPQHF. The CDR3 DNA is TGTGCCAGCAGTTCGATGACAGGGGGGGATCAGCCCCAGCATTTT.

In this sample, this clonotype turned up many times. The rearrangement links TRBV6-5 to TRBJ1-2, with a tentative D call TRBD1 (5 bases). CDR3 length: 17 amino acids. Germline lookup yields CDR1 MNHEY and CDR2 SVGAGI. V shed 0 bases and J shed 2 bases, with 16 bases lying between them. CDR3 DNA sequence: TGTGCCAGCAGTTACTCGAACGAAGCGGGACGGAACTATGGCTACACCTTC. This gives the protein CASSYSNEAGRNYGYTF.

This clonotype was recorded at least ten times. V usage is TRBV6-2 or TRBV6-3 and J usage is TRBJ2-7; TRBD1 aligns across 12 bases. The junction had 7 bases not matched to a gene; V was cut back by 6 bases and J by 4 bases. Germline CDR1 is MNHEY and CDR2 is SVGEGT. The CDR3 consists of 15 residues. This chain's CDR3 is CASSPPGQGAYEQYF. Written as DNA, the CDR3 is TGTGCCAGCAGCCCCCCGGGACAGGGGGCTTACGAGCAGTACTTC.

This clonotype was seen repeatedly, ten times or more. This sequence joins TRBV29-1 and TRBJ2-3; D possibly corresponds to TRBD1 (6 bases). The germline CDR1 and CDR2 sequences are SQVTM and ANQGSEA. Trimming pared 6 bases from V and 1 base from J, leaving 17 bases between. The CDR3 spans 15 residues. This CDR3 reads CSVHGTLGGTDTQYF. The CDR3 nucleotides read TGCAGCGTCCATGGGACACTAGGAGGCACAGATACGCAGTATTTT.

The rearrangement links TRBV7-9 to TRBJ2-1; 7 bases line up with TRBD1. CDR1 and CDR2 from the germline V gene are SEHNR and FQNEAQ (reference sequence). The CDR3 has 12 residues. Unmatched junction bases numbered 7, after V lost 8 bases and J lost 9 bases. Here the CDR3 reads CASLTGRSEQFF. In nucleotides, the CDR3 is TGTGCCAGCTTGACAGGGCGGAGTGAGCAGTTCTTC.

V and J are TRBV15 and TRBJ2-3; 12 nucleotides match TRBD2. Germline V gene data show CDR1 as LNHNV and CDR2 as YYDKDF (reference sequence). The CDR3 consists of 15 residues. V gave up 8 bases and J gave up 2 bases; unmatched junction bases: 5. CDR3 coding DNA: TGTGCCACCCTTCTAGCGGGGGGGACCACAGATACGCAGTATTTT. Amino acids: CATLLAGGTTDTQYF.

At least ten counts were recorded for this clonotype. The chain employs TRBV5-1 and TRBJ2-2; 7 bases agree with TRBD2. CDR1 is SGHRS and CDR2 is YFSETQ in the germline V gene. The CDR3 loop spans 16 amino acids. Trimming at V came to 2 bases and at J to 4 bases, leaving 8 bases not matched to a gene. The CDR3 here is CASSFASGPGTGELFF. The CDR3 bases are TGCGCCAGCAGCTTTGCTAGCGGACCTGGCACCGGGGAGCTGTTTTTT. The whole variable domain, filled in from reference TRBV5-1 and TRBJ2-2, reads KAGVTQTPRYLIKTRGQQVTLSCSPISGHRSVSWYQQTPGQGLQFLFEYFSETQRNKGNFPGRFSGRQFSNSRSEMNVSTLELGDSALYLCASSFASGPGTGELFFGEGSRLTVL.

There are many counts of this clonotype. The chain has TRBV2 and TRBJ1-2; 7 nucleotides line up with TRBD1. CDR1 is SNHLY, CDR2 FYNNEI, per germline. The CDR3 contains 13 residues. Unmatched junction bases numbered 5, after V lost 4 bases and J lost 6 bases. The CDR3 sequence is CASSVDRAHGYTF. DNA for the CDR3: TGTGCCAGCAGTGTCGACAGGGCCCATGGCTACACCTTC. Variable domain in full (rest from reference TRBV2 and TRBJ1-2): EPEVTQTPSHQVTQMGQEVILRCVPISNHLYFYWYRQILGQKVEFLVSFYNNEISEKSEIFDDQFSVERPDGSNFTLKIRSTKLEDSAMYFCASSVDRAHGYTFGSGTRLTVV.

This clonotype appeared many times. The V gene is TRBV27, the J gene TRBJ2-5, with 15 bases matching TRBD2. This CDR3 contains 16 residues. Per the germline V gene, CDR1 is MNHEY and CDR2 is SMNVEV (reference sequence). V lost 4 bases to trimming and J lost 5 bases; unmatched junction nucleotides: 5. The CDR3 nucleotides read TGTGCCAGCAGTTCCGGACTAGCGGGGGGGCGTGAGACCCAGTACTTC. Protein: CASSSGLAGGRETQYF.

The chain carries TRBV5-1 and TRBJ2-5; D may be TRBD2 (5 bases). V lost 2 bases to trimming and J lost 5 bases, with 16 bases between them. The CDR3 has 15 residues. Germline-derived CDR1 and CDR2 are SGHRS and YFSETQ. In nucleotides, the CDR3 is TGCGCCAGCAGCTTAGAGGGAAGTTGGGGTGAGACCCAGTACTTC. Translating gives CASSLEGSWGETQYF. Together with reference TRBV5-1 and TRBJ2-5, the CDR3 gives the full variable domain: KAGVTQTPRYLIKTRGQQVTLSCSPISGHRSVSWYQQTPGQGLQFLFEYFSETQRNKGNFPGRFSGRQFSNSRSEMNVSTLELGDSALYLCASSLEGSWGETQYFGPGTRLLVL.

This clonotype showed up just a few times. The chain has TRBV20-1 and TRBJ2-1, with D maybe TRBD2 (7 bases). The V end lost 5 bases, the J end lost 7 bases, and 18 bases lay between the germline ends. The CDR3 runs 14 residues. Per germline, CDR1 DFQATT and CDR2 SNEGSKA (reference sequence). CDR3 protein: CSAYPRGAGNEQFF. In DNA form, the CDR3 reads TGCAGTGCTTACCCCCGGGGGGCTGGAAATGAGCAGTTCTTC.

CDR3 residues: CASSQDSHYTEAFF. DNA for the CDR3: TGCGCCAGCAGCCAAGATTCCCACTACACTGAAGCTTTCTTT. This chain links TRBV4-1 with TRBJ1-1; D is unresolved. The germline V gene has CDR1 MGHRA and CDR2 YSYEKL. Trimming removed 0 bases from V and 3 bases from J, with 8 bases in between. CDR3 length: 14 residues.

Ten or more counts support this clonotype. This chain connects TRBV2 to TRBJ2-2, with TRBD2 matching over 14 bases. The CDR3 loop spans 17 amino acids. Germline V gene lookup returns CDR1 SNHLY and CDR2 FYNNEI. Trimming cost V 7 bases and J 5 bases; bases outside gene matches: 9. The CDR3 spells CASNLGLAGGHTGELFF. CDR3 bases: TGTGCCAGCAACCTCGGACTAGCGGGGGGCCATACCGGGGAGCTGTTTTTT.

This clonotype occurred many times. The chain uses TRBV18 and TRBJ1-1; D remains unclear. V was pared by 5 bases and J by 4 bases, with 14 bases between. This CDR3 is built from 14 residues. Germline values: CDR1 KGHSH, CDR2 LQKENI. In nucleotides, the CDR3 is TGTGCCAGCTCAACCCGGACGATGAGCACTGAAGCTTTCTTT. Translated, it gives CASSTRTMSTEAFF.

V gene TRBV4-3 combines with J gene TRBJ2-1; D may be TRBD1 (5 bases). Germline assignment: CDR1 LGHNA and CDR2 YSLEER. The CDR3 contains 16 residues. V lost 0 bases to trimming and J lost 8 bases, with 17 bases between them. CDR3 sequence reads: CASSQEKGPVGYEQFF. DNA of the CDR3: TGCGCCAGCAGCCAAGAAAAGGGGCCCGTAGGGTATGAGCAGTTCTTC.

The chain links TRBV2 to TRBJ2-5; D call uncertain. Germline V gene data show CDR1 as SNHLY and CDR2 as FYNNEI. This CDR3 has 12 residues. V lost 1 base and J lost 6, with 6 bases in between. The CDR3 sequence: CASSEEAKTQYF. The CDR3 region has the DNA TGTGCCAGCAGTGAAGAAGCAAAGACCCAGTACTTC.

This clonotype has at least ten counts. This chain joins TRBV20-1 and TRBJ2-5; 13 bases align to TRBD2. In germline, CDR1 is DFQATT, CDR2 SNEGSKA (reference sequence). The CDR3 runs to 15 residues. V lost 3 bases, J lost 1 base, and 2 bases stayed unmatched. In DNA form, the CDR3 reads TGCAGTGCTAGGGGACTAGCGGGGACCCAAGAGACCCAGTACTTC. Amino acid sequence: CSARGLAGTQETQYF.

The sample holds many counts of this clonotype. This chain uses TRBV20-1 with TRBJ1-4; tentative D call: TRBD1 (6 bases). Germline CDR1 and CDR2: DFQATT and SNEGSKA (reference sequence). V dropped 1 base and J dropped 4 bases, with 10 bases sitting between them. The CDR3 contains 14 residues. CDR3 protein: CSARGTANNEKLFF. CDR3 in DNA: TGCAGTGCTAGAGGGACAGCAAATAATGAAAAACTGTTTTTT.

A word on this clonotype: A much bigger clone sits one base away, suggesting this may be a read error. This rearrangement joins TRBV7-2 to TRBJ2-6, with a weak D call TRBD1 (5 bases). The CDR3 is made up of 14 amino acids. The germline V gene encodes CDR1 SGHTA and CDR2 FQGNSA. The CDR3: CASTAASGANILTF. CDR3 bases: TGTGCCAGCACCGCGGCCTCTGGGGCCAACATCCTGACTTTC.

The sample holds many counts of this clonotype. The chain recombines TRBV12-3 or TRBV12-4 with TRBJ2-1; D not resolved. This CDR3 is built from 13 residues. V lost 1 base and J lost 2, with 3 bases in between. The CDR3 nucleotides are TGTGCCAGCAGTTTAGAGACCTACAATGAGCAGTTCTTC. Translation gives CASSLETYNEQFF.

This clonotype was picked up many times. The chain employs TRBV28 and TRBJ1-6, with a tentative D call TRBD1 (6 bases). CDR3 length: 13 amino acids. The V gene lost 7 bases and the J gene lost 12 bases, with 16 bases spanning the gap. Germline assignment: CDR1 MDHEN and CDR2 SYDVKM. DNA of the CDR3: TGTGCCAGCACGACAGGTACGGCTAAACCCCTCCACTTT. Its protein is CASTTGTAKPLHF. The variable domain in full, completed from reference TRBV28 and TRBJ1-6, reads DVKVTQSSRYLVKRTGEKVFLECVQDMDHENMFWYRQDPGLGLRLIYFSYDVKMKEKGDIPEGYSVSREKKERFSLILESASTNQTSMYLCASTTGTAKPLHFGNGTRLTVT.